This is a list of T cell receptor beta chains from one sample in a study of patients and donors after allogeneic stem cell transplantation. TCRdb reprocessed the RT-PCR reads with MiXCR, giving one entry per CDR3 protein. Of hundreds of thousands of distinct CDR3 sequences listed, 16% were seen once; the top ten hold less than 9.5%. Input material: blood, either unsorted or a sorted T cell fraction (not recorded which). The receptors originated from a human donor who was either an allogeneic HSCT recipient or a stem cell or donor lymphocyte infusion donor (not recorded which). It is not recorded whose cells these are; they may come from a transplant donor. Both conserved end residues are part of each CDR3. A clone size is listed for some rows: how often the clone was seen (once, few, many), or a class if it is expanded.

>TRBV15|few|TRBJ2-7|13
CATSRDISYEQYF
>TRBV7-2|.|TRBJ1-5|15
CASSPTGRGNQPQHF
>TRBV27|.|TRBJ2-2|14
CASSPGLATGELFF
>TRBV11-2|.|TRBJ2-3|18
CASSSLMGGPGGPDTQYF
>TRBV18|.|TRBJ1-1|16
CASSPREDPGGAEAFF
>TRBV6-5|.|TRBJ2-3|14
CASSYARDTDTQYF
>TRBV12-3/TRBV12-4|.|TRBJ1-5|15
CASSFRQGNNQPQHF
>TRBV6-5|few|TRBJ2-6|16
CASSYSDLSGANVLTF
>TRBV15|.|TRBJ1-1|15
CATSRVVAGDTEAFF
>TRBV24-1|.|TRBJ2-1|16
CATSDPGLAGGGEQFF
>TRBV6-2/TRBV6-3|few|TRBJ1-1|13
CASSRGGATEAFF
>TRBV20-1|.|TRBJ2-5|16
CSAGSTSGGYQETQYF
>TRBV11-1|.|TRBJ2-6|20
CASSPGTSGRAGTGANVLTF
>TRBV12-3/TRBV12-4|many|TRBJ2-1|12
CASGDNSGEQFF
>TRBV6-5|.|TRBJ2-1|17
CASSYLTSGSSYNEQFF
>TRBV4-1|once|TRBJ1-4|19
CASSQDRGTPLTANEKLFF
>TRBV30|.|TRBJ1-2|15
CAWSAFTGVGEGYTF
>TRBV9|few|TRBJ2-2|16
CASSVGQSTIHGELFF
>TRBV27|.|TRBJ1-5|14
CASSATGSNQPQHF
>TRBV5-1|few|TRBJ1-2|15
CASSLIPTRSYGYTF
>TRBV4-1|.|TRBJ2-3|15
CASSTDWRRTDTQYF
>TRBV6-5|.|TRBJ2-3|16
CASSYSDPRSTDTQYF
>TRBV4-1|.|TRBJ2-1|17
CASSQRRAGDRGGEQFF
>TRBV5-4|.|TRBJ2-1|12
CASSFHVAEQFF
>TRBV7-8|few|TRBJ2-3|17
CASSLVLGDRSTDTQYF
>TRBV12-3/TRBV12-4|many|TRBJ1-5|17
CASSLIAGGIGNQPQHF
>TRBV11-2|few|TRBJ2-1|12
CASRGAGNEQFF
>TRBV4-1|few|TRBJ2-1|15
CASSQLSGGDNEQFF
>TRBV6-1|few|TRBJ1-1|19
CASTRMATGGRLKDTEAFF
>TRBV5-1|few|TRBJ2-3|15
CASSPAGALTDTQYF
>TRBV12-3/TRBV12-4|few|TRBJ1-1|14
CASSGRGVNTEAFF
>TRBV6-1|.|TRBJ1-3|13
CASISRAGNTIYF
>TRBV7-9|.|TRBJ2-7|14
CASSLVSGFHEQYF
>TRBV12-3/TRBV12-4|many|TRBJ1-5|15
CASPYWGRGNQPQHF
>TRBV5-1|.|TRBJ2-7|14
CASSRSGQNYEQYF
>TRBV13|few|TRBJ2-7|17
CASSQLARDKESYEQYF
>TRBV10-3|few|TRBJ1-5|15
CAISVGTGGGQPQHF